This is a list of T cell receptor beta chains from one sample in a study of cytomegalovirus exposure and HLA in healthy donors. This table comes from immunoSEQ multiplex PCR, and its TCRdb copy is limited to in-frame clones, with some not included. The sample includes about 200,000 clones, 82% of them seen just once. Material for sequencing was PBMCs. Source of these receptors: a woman aged 40 to 49 in good health and CMV-seronegative. Each CDR3 is given with its conserved first and last residue. Each record gives: clone size, J gene, V gene, D gene, CDR3 DNA, CDR3 protein. D genes are given only for firm matches. The listing skips clone size in some rows; elsewhere it reads once, few, many or a size class.

>.|TRBJ2-3|TRBV4-2|.
TGTGCCAGCAGTCCCGGGGCAGATACGCAGTATTTT
CASSPGADTQYF
>.|TRBJ1-2|TRBV29-1|TRBD1
TGCAGCGTTCGAGGGACAGGGAATTTTTTGGGCTACACCTTC
CSVRGTGNFLGYTF
>.|TRBJ1-2|TRBV6-1|.
TGTGCCAGCAGTGATAGCCGGGACTATGGCTACACCTTC
CASSDSRDYGYTF
>.|TRBJ2-2|TRBV9|.
TGTGCCAGCAGCGTGTGGGGAGGCACCGGGGAGCTGTTTTTT
CASSVWGGTGELFF
>.|TRBJ1-1|TRBV5-1|.
TGCGCCAGCAGCCCGGTCGGGGGTAGGGTCACTGAAGCTTTCTTT
CASSPVGGRVTEAFF
>.|TRBJ1-4|TRBV2|.
TGTGCCAGCAAGGCGGGACCAAGCTCTAATGAAAAACTGTTTTTT
CASKAGPSSNEKLFF
>.|TRBJ2-7|TRBV21-1|.
TGTGCCAGCAGCAAAGATTTACCGCGCCACTACGAGCAGTACTTC
CASSKDLPRHYEQYF
>.|TRBJ1-2|TRBV13|.
TGTGCCAGCAGCTCGGGGGGGACCAACTATGGCTACACCTTC
CASSSGGTNYGYTF
>.|TRBJ2-7|TRBV5-6|.
TGTGCCAGCAGCCCGGACACATACGAGCAGTACTTC
CASSPDTYEQYF
>.|TRBJ2-3|TRBV15|TRBD2
TGTGCCACCAGCGGCATACTACTAGCGGGAGAAGCAGATACGCAGTATTTT
CATSGILLAGEADTQYF
>.|TRBJ1-2|TRBV28|.
TGTGCCAGCAGTTTATCTACTTATGGCTACACCTTC
CASSLSTYGYTF
>.|TRBJ2-7|TRBV19|.
TGTGCCAGTAGCCGCTCATCCTCGGACTTCTACGAGCAGTACTTC
CASSRSSSDFYEQYF
>.|TRBJ2-6|TRBV18|.
TGTGCCAGCTCACTGACCACCCAGACAGCAAGCTCTGGGGCCAACGTCCTGACTTTC
CASSLTTQTASSGANVLTF
>.|TRBJ2-5|TRBV5-6|.
TGTGCCAGCAGCCACCCCCTGGGGCGGGAGACCCAGTACTTC
CASSHPLGRETQYF
>.|TRBJ1-1|TRBV6-1|.
TGTGCCAGCAGGCCGGGAGCCGAAGCTTTCTTT
CASRPGAEAFF
>once|TRBJ1-1|TRBV28|TRBD1
TGTGCCAGCAGTCTGGACAGGGCTAAAGAAGCTTTCTTT
CASSLDRAKEAFF
>.|TRBJ2-3|TRBV13|TRBD1
TGTGCCAGCAGCTTAAGAGGGGACAGGGGATCAGATACGCAGTATTTT
CASSLRGDRGSDTQYF
>.|TRBJ1-2|TRBV4-1|.
TGCGCCAGCAGCCAAGGGGTTAAGGGAGTCGGCTACACCTTC
CASSQGVKGVGYTF
>.|TRBJ2-7|TRBV5-8|TRBD2
TGTGCCAGCAGCCTGAGAAGGGACTACATAGGCGAGCAGTACTTC
CASSLRRDYIGEQYF
>.|TRBJ1-5|TRBV10-3|TRBD1
TGTGCCATCAGAGCCGGGACAGGTAATCAGCCCCAGCATTTT
CAIRAGTGNQPQHF
>once|TRBJ1-5|TRBV28|.
TGTGCCAGCAGTTCAGGGTGGGATCAGCCCCAGCATTTT
CASSSGWDQPQHF
>.|TRBJ2-7|TRBV28|TRBD2
TGTGCCAGCAGCCTTGGGGGGGGACTAGCGGGAGGCGAGCAGTACTTC
CASSLGGGLAGGEQYF
>.|TRBJ1-1|TRBV29-1|.
TGCAGCGTCTCCTACAGGTTCTCTCCTACTGAAGCTTTCTTT
CSVSYRFSPTEAFF
>.|TRBJ1-3|TRBV18|TRBD1
TGTGCCAGCTCACCCGGGACAGCTGGAAACACCATATATTTT
CASSPGTAGNTIYF
>.|TRBJ2-7|TRBV4-1|.
TGCGCCAGCAGCCAATGGGGTTCAGCGGCCCTGAAGAACGGGCAGTACTTC
CASSQWGSAALKNGQYF
>.|TRBJ1-3|TRBV7-2|.
TGTGCCAGCAGCTCAAACTCTGGAAACACCATATATTTT
CASSSNSGNTIYF
>few|TRBJ1-5|TRBV5-5|.
TGTGCCAGCAGCTTGGACAGTAAACAGCCCCAGCATTTT
CASSLDSKQPQHF
>.|TRBJ1-2|TRBV5-1|.
TGCGCCAGCAGCTGGAGGGACGGGAGAAGGGATGGCTACACCTTC
CASSWRDGRRDGYTF
>.|TRBJ1-2|TRBV2|.
TGTGCCAGCAGTCAGGAGGACGACTATGGCTACACCTTC
CASSQEDDYGYTF
>once|TRBJ2-3|TRBV7-9|TRBD2
TGTGCCAGCAGCTTAGAGGGCGGGAGGGCCGCAGATTTT
CASSLEGGRAADF